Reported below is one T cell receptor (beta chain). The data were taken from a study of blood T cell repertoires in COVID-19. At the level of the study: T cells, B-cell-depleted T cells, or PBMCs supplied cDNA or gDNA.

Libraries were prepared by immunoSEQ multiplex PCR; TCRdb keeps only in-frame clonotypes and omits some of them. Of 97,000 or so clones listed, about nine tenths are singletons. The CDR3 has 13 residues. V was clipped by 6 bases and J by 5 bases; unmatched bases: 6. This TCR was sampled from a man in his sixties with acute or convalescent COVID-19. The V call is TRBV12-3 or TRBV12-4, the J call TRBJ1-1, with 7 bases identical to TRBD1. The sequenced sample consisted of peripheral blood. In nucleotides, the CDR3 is TGTGCCAGCAGCCGTACAGGGGTGACTGAAGCTTTCTTT. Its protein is CASSRTGVTEAFF.